The 30 T cell receptor beta chains reported below all come from one sample, sequenced in a study of cytomegalovirus exposure and HLA in healthy donors. Use of 60 Vbeta and 13 Jbeta primers characterized the PCR. TCRdb's table, derived via immunoSEQ multiplex PCR, lists solely in-frame clones and lacks some. The data contain roughly 240,000 clones, roughly 80% of them singletons. Sequenced material: PBMCs. These receptors all stem from a woman aged 40 to 55 in good health and CMV-seropositive.

The V call is TRBV6-1, the J call TRBJ2-1; 9 nucleotides match TRBD2. The CDR3 loop spans 14 amino acids. Trimming took 3 bases from V and 10 from J; bases not matched to a gene: 7. Germline CDR1 reads MNHNS; CDR2 reads SASEGT. CDR3 in amino acids: CASSESGGRGEQFF. In nucleotides, the CDR3 is TGTGCCAGCAGTGAGAGCGGGGGGAGAGGGGAGCAGTTCTTC.

This clone came up once. V gene TRBV6-1 combines with J gene TRBJ2-3; 7 positions match TRBD1. CDR1 and CDR2 from the germline V gene are MNHNS and SASEGT. This CDR3 spans 14 amino acids. J lost 3 bases, V lost 6 bases, and 6 bases had no gene match. The CDR3 DNA reads TGTGCCAGCAGGGAGGACAGGTTAACAGATACGCAGTATTTT. This encodes CASREDRLTDTQYF.

The J gene is TRBJ2-7, the V gene TRBV7-8; 7 bases map to TRBD1. The J segment lost 2 bases and the V segment lost 3 bases, leaving 4 bases of the junction unmatched. CDR3 size: 14 residues. Per the germline V gene, CDR1 is SGHVS and CDR2 is FQNEAQ. CDR3 coding DNA: TGTGCCAGCAGCTTTCGACAGGGTCCCTACGAGCAGTACTTC. It yields the protein CASSFRQGPYEQYF. The full variable domain, completed using reference TRBV7-8 and TRBJ2-7, is GAGVSQSPRYKVAKRGQDVALRCDPISGHVSLFWYQQALGQGPEFLTYFQNEAQLDKSGLPSDRFFAERPEGSVSTLKIQRTQQEDSAVYLCASSFRQGPYEQYFGPGTRLTVT.

The V and J genes are TRBV5-5 and TRBJ2-7; 10 positions match TRBD2. After removal of 6 bases from V and 4 bases from J, the junction contained 7 bases not matched to a gene. There are 14 residues in the CDR3. Germline V gene lookup returns CDR1 SGHKS and CDR2 YYEKEE (reference sequence). The DNA of the CDR3 is TGTGCCAGCATCAGAGCGGGGGGGCTGTACGAGCAGTACTTC. This gives the protein CASIRAGGLYEQYF.

V and J are TRBV18 and TRBJ1-3; 7 bases match TRBD1. The V gene's germline CDR1 is KGHSH and CDR2 LQKENI. Trimming cost V 8 bases and J 0 bases; bases outside gene matches: 7. The CDR3 length is 15 residues. Here the CDR3 reads CASTTGTDSGNTIYF. CDR3 bases: TGTGCCAGCACGACCGGGACAGACTCTGGAAACACCATATATTTT.

The chain employs TRBV9 and TRBJ2-1; 9 nucleotides agree with TRBD1. The CDR3 extends over 17 amino acids. Trimming cost V 3 bases and J 1 base; bases outside gene matches: 8. Looked up from germline, CDR1 is SGDLS and CDR2 is YYNGEE. The CDR3 coding sequence is TGTGCCAGCAGCGCGGGCACCGGGACAGGGTCCTACAATGAGCAGTTCTTC. Translated: CASSAGTGTGSYNEQFF.

The genes are TRBV4-2 and TRBJ2-5; the match to TRBD2 covers 8 bases. The J segment lost 5 bases and the V segment lost 4 bases, leaving 12 bases of the junction unmatched. CDR3 length equals 16 residues. The germline CDR1 and CDR2 sequences are LGHNA and YNFKEQ. The CDR3 DNA follows: TGTGCCAGCAGCCGCCTACTAGCGGACCCAGGGGAGACCCAGTACTTC. It codes for CASSRLLADPGETQYF.

The chain employs TRBV4-3 and TRBJ2-4, with D possibly TRBD1 on 5 matching bases. Germline assignment: CDR1 LGHNA and CDR2 YSLEER. V was shortened by 1 base and J by 3 bases, with 7 bases between the two germline ends. The CDR3 has 14 residues. The CDR3: CASSQGTNKNIQYF. The CDR3 nucleotides read TGCGCCAGCAGCCAAGGGACAAACAAAAACATTCAGTACTTC.

The chain recombines TRBV6-1 with TRBJ2-3; 8 nucleotides agree with TRBD1. CDR1 is MNHNS, CDR2 SASEGT, per germline. The CDR3 spans 14 residues. CDR3 loop: CVLRRDRSTDTQYF. As DNA, the CDR3 is TGTGTCCTGAGAAGGGACAGGAGCACAGATACGCAGTATTTT.

CDR3 in amino acids: CASSQELLAGEEQYF. The CDR3 nucleotides are TGCGCCAGCAGCCAAGAGTTGCTAGCGGGTGAAGAGCAGTACTTC. This chain joins TRBV4-1 and TRBJ2-7; the match to TRBD2 covers 8 bases. CDR3 length equals 15 residues. The germline V gene encodes CDR1 MGHRA and CDR2 YSYEKL. V was pared by 0 bases and J by 7 bases, with 8 bases of the junction left unmatched.

The chain recombines TRBV5-1 with TRBJ2-5, with 10 bases matching TRBD2. CDR1 and CDR2 (germline): SGHRS, YFSETQ. CDR3 length: 16 residues. V shed 4 bases, J shed 1 base, and the junction held 7 bases outside the gene matches. The CDR3 loop reads CASSTRGLAAQETQYF. CDR3 nucleotides: TGCGCCAGCAGCACCCGAGGACTAGCGGCCCAAGAGACCCAGTACTTC.

This chain connects TRBV7-9 to TRBJ1-1; 7 bases are a match to TRBD1. Germline CDR1 is SEHNR and CDR2 is FQNEAQ (reference sequence). This CDR3 has 15 residues. V lost 1 base and J lost 4; bases outside the gene matches: 6. CDR3 DNA: TGTGCCAGCAGCTTAGTTGGACAGGTGGGCACTGAAGCTTTCTTT. This gives the protein CASSLVGQVGTEAFF.

This chain links TRBV30 with TRBJ2-2; possible D gene TRBD2, 6 bases. Germline CDR1 GTSNPN, CDR2 SVGIG (reference sequence). The CDR3 consists of 14 residues. The V gene lost 3 bases and the J gene lost 2 bases, with 10 bases spanning the gap. The CDR3 sequence: CAWRGGINTGELFF. The CDR3 region has the DNA TGTGCCTGGAGAGGCGGGATTAACACCGGGGAGCTGTTTTTT. The variable domain in full, completed from reference TRBV30 and TRBJ2-2, reads SQTIHQWPATLVQPVGSPLSLECTVEGTSNPNLYWYRQAAGRGLQLLFYSVGIGQISSEVPQNLSASRPQDRQFILSSKKLLLSDSGFYLCAWRGGINTGELFFGEGSRLTVL.

Remarks on this clone: The junction and the germline gene differ at one end; a read error may be behind it. V usage is TRBV7-9 and J usage is TRBJ1-1; unclear D gene. This CDR3 region has 13 residues. Germline V gene data show CDR1 as SEHNR and CDR2 as FQNEAQ (reference sequence). In DNA, the CDR3 is TGTTCCAGCAGCTTAGTGGGAGTCTTCGAAGCTTTCTTT. Protein product: CSSSLVGVFEAFF.

This clone showed up just once. Sequence at one end of the junction differs from germline and may be a read error. V is TRBV19 and J is TRBJ2-5, with 7 positions matching TRBD2. The J call may be incorrect, as the DNA end agrees better with TRBJ2-7. Germline loops: CDR1 LNHDA, CDR2 SQIVND (reference sequence). CDR3 length equals 13 residues. The CDR3 loop reads CPHGGNFSYEQYF. CDR3 sequence (DNA): TGCCCTCACGGGGGGAACTTCTCCTACGAGCAGTACTTC.

The rearrangement uses TRBV5-1 and TRBJ2-7; 7 positions match TRBD1. V dropped 2 bases and J dropped 2; count of bases not matched to a gene: 7. The length of the CDR3 is 15 residues. Looked up from germline, CDR1 is SGHRS and CDR2 is YFSETQ. CDR3 in amino acids: CASSLPTTGTYEQYF. In DNA, the CDR3 is TGCGCCAGCAGCTTACCAACGACAGGGACCTACGAGCAGTACTTC.

The chain carries TRBV29-1 and TRBJ1-5; 9 bases are a match to TRBD1. This CDR3 has 14 amino acids. Germline-derived CDR1 and CDR2 are SQVTM and ANQGSEA. V lost 6 bases to trimming and J lost 4 bases; unmatched junction nucleotides: 7. DNA for the CDR3: TGCAGCGTCTCGGGCGGACAGGGGAATCAGCCCCAGCATTTT. Its translation is CSVSGGQGNQPQHF.

The chain employs TRBV7-2 and TRBJ2-7, with unresolved D. CDR1 is SGHTA and CDR2 is FQGNSA in the germline V gene. With 6 bases removed from V and 3 bases from J, the gap between germline ends came to 18 bases. This CDR3 is built from 15 residues. CDR3 sequence reads: CASSPSQKIGYEQYF. The CDR3 DNA reads as TGTGCCAGCAGTCCCTCCCAAAAGATCGGCTACGAGCAGTACTTC.

The chain links TRBV18 to TRBJ1-2, with a possible D match to TRBD1 (6 bases). The CDR3 contains 14 residues. V was shortened by 6 bases and J by 7 bases, with 18 bases between the two germline ends. Germline-derived CDR1 and CDR2 are KGHSH and LQKENI. The CDR3 spells CASSHRDLYGGYTF. CDR3 nucleotides: TGTGCCAGCTCTCACAGGGACCTTTACGGTGGCTACACCTTC.

The V call is TRBV29-1, the J call TRBJ2-5; tentative D call: TRBD2 (5 bases). Trimming shortened V by 2 bases and J by 6 bases, and 19 bases separated the two germline ends. The CDR3 runs to 15 residues. Germline CDR1 and CDR2: SQVTM and ANQGSEA. The chain's CDR3 is CSVETRAGYGKTQYF. The CDR3 DNA reads as TGCAGCGTTGAAACCCGGGCGGGTTACGGGAAGACCCAGTACTTC.

The chain couples TRBV7-3 to TRBJ2-2; D not resolved. Germline V lookup: CDR1 SGHTA, CDR2 FQGTGA. The V gene lost 6 bases and the J gene lost 7 bases, with 15 bases spanning the gap. The CDR3 loop spans 14 amino acids. This CDR3 is CASSTTPINGELFF. The CDR3 bases are TGTGCCAGCAGTACGACACCCATCAACGGGGAGCTGTTTTTT.

The chain joins TRBV19 to TRBJ2-3; D possibly corresponds to TRBD2 (6 bases). Trimming removed 6 bases at V and 6 bases at J, with 7 bases between. Germline V gene sequence: CDR1 LNHDA, CDR2 SQIVND (reference sequence). The CDR3 covers 11 residues. The CDR3 nucleotides are TGTGCCAGTAGGAGCGGGGATACGCAGTATTTT. Protein: CASRSGDTQYF.

This rearrangement joins TRBV10-2 to TRBJ2-3; 10 nucleotides match TRBD2. The germline CDR1 and CDR2 sequences are WSHSY and SAAADI. The ends lost 6 bases at V and 4 bases at J; junction bases unmatched: 4. CDR3 length: 14 residues. CDR3 protein: CASRESGGADTQYF. The CDR3 DNA is TGCGCCAGCAGAGAAAGCGGGGGGGCAGATACGCAGTATTTT.

A single count supports this clone. The chain has TRBV5-6 and TRBJ2-5; 12 bases agree with TRBD1. The V gene end was trimmed by 4 bases and the J gene end by 5 bases; junction bases not matched to a gene: 12. The CDR3 has 17 amino acids. Germline V lookup: CDR1 SGHDT, CDR2 YYEEEE. This CDR3 reads CASSPRGGTGGAETQYF. The CDR3 DNA is TGTGCCAGCAGCCCGAGGGGAGGGACAGGGGGCGCTGAGACCCAGTACTTC.

The V gene is TRBV9, the J gene TRBJ1-2; 8 positions match TRBD1. V dropped 2 bases and J dropped 6; count of bases not matched to a gene: 9. Germline CDR1 is SGDLS and CDR2 is YYNGEE. This CDR3 has 15 residues. In DNA, the CDR3 is TGTGCCAGCAGCGTCAGGGGGCAGGGGTTAGATGGCTACACCTTC. Its translation: CASSVRGQGLDGYTF.

The CDR3 loop is CASSEGTYAPNSPLHF. The CDR3 coding sequence is TGTGCCAGCAGCGAAGGGACTTATGCACCCAATTCACCCCTCCACTTT. This chain links TRBV7-2 with TRBJ1-6, with a possible D match to TRBD1 (5 bases). Trimming stripped 5 bases from V and 7 bases from J, with 18 bases between. Germline CDR1 and CDR2: SGHTA and FQGNSA. The CDR3 length is 16 residues.

The chain links TRBV30 to TRBJ1-2; no clear D gene. The CDR3 is made up of 12 amino acids. The V end was cut by 2 bases, the J end by 8 bases, with 12 bases between. Germline CDR1 GTSNPN, CDR2 SVGIG (reference sequence). The CDR3 here is CAWSREREGYTF. Here the CDR3 DNA reads TGTGCCTGGAGTAGGGAGCGGGAGGGCTACACCTTC.

The chain couples TRBV4-3 to TRBJ1-6; 8 nucleotides agree with TRBD1. Germline CDR1 is LGHNA and CDR2 is YSLEER. This CDR3 is built from 17 residues. V shed 0 bases, J shed 10 bases, and the junction held 11 bases outside the gene matches. CDR3 bases: TGCGCCAGCAGCCAAGATTCTAGGACAGGGTATAGGTCACCCCTCCACTTT. This codes for CASSQDSRTGYRSPLHF.

The chain uses TRBV11-2 and TRBJ2-1; the match to TRBD2 covers 14 bases. Germline V gene sequence: CDR1 SGHAT, CDR2 FQNNGV. The junction had 8 bases not matched to a gene; V was cut back by 4 bases and J by 12 bases. The CDR3 consists of 15 residues. The CDR3 loop reads CASSSRTSGGRMQFF. The CDR3 bases are TGTGCCAGCAGCTCGAGGACTAGCGGGGGGCGCATGCAGTTCTTC.

V usage is TRBV11-2 and J usage is TRBJ2-1, with 9 bases lining up with TRBD2. The junction had 9 bases not matched to a gene; V was cut back by 0 bases and J by 12 bases. The germline V gene encodes CDR1 SGHAT and CDR2 FQNNGV. The CDR3 is made up of 15 amino acids. This chain's CDR3 is CASSLDGGGGSGQFF. Written as DNA, the CDR3 is TGTGCCAGCAGCTTAGATGGCGGGGGGGGGTCAGGGCAGTTCTTC.